The 19 T cell receptor beta chains below were found in one sample sequenced in a study of identical twins. MiXCR, run by TCRdb on the 5' RACE reads, gives a single entry per CDR3 protein. The sample includes roughly 700,000 distinct CDR3 sequences, less than 10% of them seen just once. The same sample was also studied in work on yellow fever vaccine responses in identical twins.

Material: PBMCs. The origin of the receptors is a woman under 30 in good health.

The sample holds a few counts of this clonotype. V and J are TRBV6-2 or TRBV6-3 and TRBJ2-7, with 9 bases aligning to TRBD1. The CDR3 contains 17 residues. Germline lookup yields CDR1 MNHEY and CDR2 SVGEGT. The V gene end was trimmed by 6 bases and the J gene end by 5 bases; junction bases not matched to a gene: 17. The CDR3 nucleotides are TGTGCCAGCAGATCATGGACAGGGGCTTACTTTTCCGACGAGCAGTACTTC. Protein product: CASRSWTGAYFSDEQYF.

This clonotype occurred a few times. The rearrangement uses TRBV4-3 and TRBJ2-7; D gene ambiguous. The CDR3 totals 15 residues. CDR1 is LGHNA and CDR2 is YSLEER in the germline V gene. Trimming stripped 1 base from V and 2 bases from J, with 12 bases between. The CDR3 loop is CASSQVWSHTYEQYF. The CDR3 DNA reads as TGCGCCAGCAGCCAAGTCTGGAGCCACACCTACGAGCAGTACTTC.

This clonotype was recorded many times. The rearrangement uses TRBV12-3 or TRBV12-4 and TRBJ2-3; weak D call: TRBD1 (6 bases). The CDR3 has 11 residues. V lost 7 bases to trimming and J lost 7 bases, with 9 bases between them. Here the CDR3 reads CASTRGNTQYF. In DNA form, the CDR3 reads TGTGCCAGCACCAGGGGAAATACGCAGTATTTT.

This clonotype occurred many times. The chain is built from TRBV5-6 and TRBJ2-5; D ambiguous. The V gene lost 0 bases and the J gene lost 9 bases, with 9 bases spanning the gap. The CDR3 runs 12 residues. The germline V gene encodes CDR1 SGHDT and CDR2 YYEEEE. The chain's CDR3 is CASSLGHMAQYF. CDR3 nucleotides: TGTGCCAGCAGCTTGGGGCATATGGCCCAGTACTTC.

The chain joins TRBV5-1 to TRBJ2-7, with 9 bases matching TRBD2. The CDR3 has 18 residues. V lost 0 bases and J lost 2; bases outside the gene matches: 12. Germline V gives CDR1 SGHRS, CDR2 YFSETQ. Here the CDR3 DNA reads TGCGCCAGCAGCTTGGCGGGATACGGCGGGAGGGGTACCTACGAGCAGTACTTC. This codes for CASSLAGYGGRGTYEQYF.

V gene TRBV27 combines with J gene TRBJ1-2; no reliable D call. There are 14 residues in the CDR3. The V end lost 5 bases, the J end lost 5 bases, and 15 bases lay between the germline ends. In germline, CDR1 is MNHEY, CDR2 SMNVEV (reference sequence). CDR3 in DNA: TGTGCCAGCAGTACACCCGGGCCACCGTATGGCTACACCTTC. Amino acid sequence: CASSTPGPPYGYTF.

This rearrangement joins TRBV11-2 to TRBJ2-3; 14 bases align to TRBD2. Losses at the gene ends were 2 bases for V and 4 bases for J; bases not matched to a gene: 8. The V gene's germline CDR1 is SGHAT and CDR2 FQNNGV. CDR3 length equals 18 residues. In DNA form, the CDR3 reads TGTGCCAGCAGCTTACGGACTAGCGGGAGGATCTTCCCAGATACGCAGTATTTT. Its translation is CASSLRTSGRIFPDTQYF.

This clonotype was seen ten or more times. The rearrangement joins TRBV28 to TRBJ2-7, with 8 bases lining up with TRBD1. Germline-derived CDR1 and CDR2 are MDHEN and SYDVKM. The CDR3 is 15 residues long. V lost 5 bases, J lost 3 bases, and 9 bases stayed unmatched. DNA for the CDR3: TGTGCCAGCAGTGATACCCGACAGGGGTACTACGAGCAGTACTTC. It is translated as CASSDTRQGYYEQYF.

The chain recombines TRBV18 with TRBJ2-3; 7 bases are a match to TRBD1. V trimming: 0 bases; J trimming: 0 bases; junction bases outside the gene matches: 3. CDR3 length equals 16 residues. CDR1 and CDR2 from the germline V gene are KGHSH and LQKENI. CDR3 sequence (DNA): TGTGCCAGCTCACCACCGAAGGGGGCTAGCACAGATACGCAGTATTTT. It encodes CASSPPKGASTDTQYF.

This clonotype has only a few counts. This rearrangement joins TRBV7-6 to TRBJ2-3; TRBD2 is a possible D gene (5 bases). CDR1 and CDR2 (germline): SGHVS, FNYEAQ. Between the trimmed V and J ends, which lost 3 bases and 7 bases, there was a span of 17 bases. The CDR3 is 15 residues long. For the CDR3, the DNA is TGTGCCAGCAGCTTCAACCCTAGCCGGTACAATACGCAGTATTTT. This codes for CASSFNPSRYNTQYF.

In this sample, this clonotype turned up many times. The gene calls are TRBV7-2 and TRBJ2-3; TRBD2 matches 7 bases. CDR1 is SGHTA, CDR2 FQGNSA, per germline. The CDR3 covers 16 residues. V lost 1 base, J lost 0 bases, and 4 bases stayed unmatched. The CDR3 spells CASSLGLAVSTDTQYF. The CDR3 DNA reads as TGTGCCAGCAGCTTAGGTCTAGCGGTTAGCACAGATACGCAGTATTTT.

A few counts support this clonotype. The chain uses TRBV11-2 and TRBJ1-5; D gene ambiguous. Germline CDR1 SGHAT, CDR2 FQNNGV. Trimming left V 5 bases short and J 4 bases short, with 21 bases between. CDR3 length: 17 amino acids. CDR3 sequence (DNA): TGTGCCAGCAGCGTAAACTCCTATGACGGAAATAATCAGCCCCAGCATTTT. This gives the protein CASSVNSYDGNNQPQHF.

This clonotype was seen only a few times. The CDR3 coding sequence is TGTGCCAGCAGCGACTCCGTGAAGGGCGCCAACACCGGGGAGCTGTTTTTT. Residues: CASSDSVKGANTGELFF. The V and J genes are TRBV7-9 and TRBJ2-2; D gene uncertain. Germline lookup yields CDR1 SEHNR and CDR2 FQNEAQ (reference sequence). V was cut by 5 bases and J by 2 bases, with 18 bases left in between. The CDR3 length is 17 residues. Complete variable domain (other parts from reference TRBV7-9 and TRBJ2-2): DTGVSQNPRHKITKRGQNVTFRCDPISEHNRLYWYRQTLGQGPEFLTYFQNEAQLEKSRLLSDRFSAERPKGSFSTLEIQRTEQGDSAMYLCASSDSVKGANTGELFFGEGSRLTVL.

This clonotype appeared many times. The CDR3 loop reads CASSPQGAIRETQYF. Written as DNA, the CDR3 is TGTGCCAGCAGTCCACAGGGGGCGATACGAGAGACCCAGTACTTC. This chain uses TRBV12-3 or TRBV12-4 with TRBJ2-5, with TRBD1 matching 9 bases. The CDR3 runs to 15 residues. V gave up 5 bases and J gave up 4 bases; unmatched junction bases: 8.

The rearrangement joins TRBV29-1 to TRBJ1-2; 8 positions agree with TRBD1. The germline CDR1 and CDR2 sequences are SQVTM and ANQGSEA. This CDR3 is built from 13 residues. The V segment lost 3 bases and the J segment 4 bases; nucleotides outside the gene matches: 4. CDR3 nucleotide sequence: TGCAGCGTTGATGATACAGGGGGCTATGGCTACACCTTC. It codes for CSVDDTGGYGYTF.

This clonotype was counted ten times or more. The chain employs TRBV9 and TRBJ2-1, with TRBD1 as a possible D gene (6 bases). Trimming left V 3 bases short and J 0 bases short, with 16 bases between. The CDR3 has 17 amino acids. Germline loops: CDR1 SGDLS, CDR2 YYNGEE. CDR3 protein: CASSARWDMSSYNEQFF. The CDR3 region has the DNA TGTGCCAGCAGCGCCAGATGGGACATGAGCTCCTACAATGAGCAGTTCTTC.

This clonotype was seen more than once but under ten times. The V gene is TRBV20-1, the J gene TRBJ1-4; 10 nucleotides align to TRBD1. The V gene's germline CDR1 is DFQATT and CDR2 SNEGSKA (reference sequence). The CDR3 length is 15 residues. V lost 6 bases to trimming and J lost 7 bases; unmatched junction nucleotides: 11. The CDR3 is CSASEAGTGVEKLFF. CDR3 DNA: TGCAGTGCCAGCGAAGCTGGGACAGGGGTTGAAAAACTGTTTTTT.

CDR3 protein: CASSSARQRGLQETQYF. The CDR3 DNA reads as TGTGCCAGCAGTAGCGCCCGACAGAGGGGTTTACAAGAGACCCAGTACTTC. The chain uses TRBV7-9 and TRBJ2-5; D may correspond to TRBD1 or TRBD2 (5 bases each). CDR3 length: 17 residues. V was shortened by 6 bases and J by 2 bases, with 22 bases between the two germline ends. Per germline, CDR1 SEHNR and CDR2 FQNEAQ (reference sequence). The variable domain in full, completed from reference TRBV7-9 and TRBJ2-5, reads DTGVSQNPRHKITKRGQNVTFRCDPISEHNRLYWYRQTLGQGPEFLTYFQNEAQLEKSRLLSDRFSAERPKGSFSTLEIQRTEQGDSAMYLCASSSARQRGLQETQYFGPGTRLLVL.

At least ten counts were recorded for this clonotype. The genes are TRBV10-3 and TRBJ2-7; D possibly corresponds to TRBD2 (5 bases). The germline CDR1 and CDR2 sequences are ENHRY and SYGVKD. V lost 4 bases and J 4 bases, leaving 14 bases between the germline ends. This CDR3 has 14 residues. The CDR3 nucleotides are TGTGCCATCAGTGGACGGGGAAATAAATACGAGCAGTACTTC. As protein: CAISGRGNKYEQYF.